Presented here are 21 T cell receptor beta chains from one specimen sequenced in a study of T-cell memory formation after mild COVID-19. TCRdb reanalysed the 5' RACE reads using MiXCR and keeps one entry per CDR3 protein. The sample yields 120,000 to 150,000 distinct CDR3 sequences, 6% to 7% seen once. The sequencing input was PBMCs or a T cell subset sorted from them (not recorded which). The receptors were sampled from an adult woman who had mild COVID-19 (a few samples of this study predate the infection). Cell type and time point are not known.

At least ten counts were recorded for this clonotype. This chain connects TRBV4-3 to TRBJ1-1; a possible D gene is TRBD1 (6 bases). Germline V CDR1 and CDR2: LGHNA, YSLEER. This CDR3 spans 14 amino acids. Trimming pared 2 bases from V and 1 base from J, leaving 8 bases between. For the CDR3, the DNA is TGCGCCAGCAGCCAACCGGGACAGAACACTGAAGCTTTCTTT. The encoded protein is CASSQPGQNTEAFF.

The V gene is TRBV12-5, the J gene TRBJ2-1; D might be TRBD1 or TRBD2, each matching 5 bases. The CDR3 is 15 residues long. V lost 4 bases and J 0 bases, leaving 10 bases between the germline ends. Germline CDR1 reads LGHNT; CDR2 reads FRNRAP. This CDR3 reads CASGSGTTSYNEQFF. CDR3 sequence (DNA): TGTGCTAGTGGTTCCGGGACCACCTCCTACAATGAGCAGTTCTTC.

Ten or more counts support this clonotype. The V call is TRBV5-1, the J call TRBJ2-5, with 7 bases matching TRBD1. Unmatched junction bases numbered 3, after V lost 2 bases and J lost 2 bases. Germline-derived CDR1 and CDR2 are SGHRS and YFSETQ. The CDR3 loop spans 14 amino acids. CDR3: CASSFGTVQETQYF. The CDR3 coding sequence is TGCGCCAGCAGCTTCGGGACAGTTCAAGAGACCCAGTACTTC.

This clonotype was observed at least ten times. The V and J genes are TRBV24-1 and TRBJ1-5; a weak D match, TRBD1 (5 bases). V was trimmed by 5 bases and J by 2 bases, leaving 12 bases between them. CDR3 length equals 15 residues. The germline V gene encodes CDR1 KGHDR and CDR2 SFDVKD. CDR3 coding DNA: TGTGCCACCAGTGGGGGGGGGTTTGGCAATCAGCCCCAGCATTTT. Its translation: CATSGGGFGNQPQHF.

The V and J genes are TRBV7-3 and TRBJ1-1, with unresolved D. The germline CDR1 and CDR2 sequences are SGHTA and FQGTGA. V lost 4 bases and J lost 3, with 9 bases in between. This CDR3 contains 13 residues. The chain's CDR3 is CASSSTSYTEAFF. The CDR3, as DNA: TGTGCCAGCAGCTCTACAAGTTACACTGAAGCTTTCTTT.

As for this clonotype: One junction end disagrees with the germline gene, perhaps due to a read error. As DNA, the CDR3 is TGTGCCAGCAGCCTCCGGCTGTATGGCTACTCCTTC. This translates into CASSLRLYGYSF. The chain uses TRBV3-1 and TRBJ1-2; D is unresolved. The germline gives CDR1 LGHDT, CDR2 YNNKEL (reference sequence). This CDR3 has 12 amino acids.

The CDR3 DNA follows: TGTGCCAGCAGTTTAAACAGTGGCAATTCACCCCTCCACTTT. Translation: CASSLNSGNSPLHF. This rearrangement joins TRBV12-3 or TRBV12-4 to TRBJ1-6, with unresolved D. Trimming took off 2 bases at V and 7 bases at J, with 9 bases between the two ends. CDR3 length: 14 residues.

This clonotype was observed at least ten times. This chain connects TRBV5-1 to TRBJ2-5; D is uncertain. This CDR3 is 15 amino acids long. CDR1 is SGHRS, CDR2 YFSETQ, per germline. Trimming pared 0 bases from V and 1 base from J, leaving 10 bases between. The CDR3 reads CASSLALAAQETQYF. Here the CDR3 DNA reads TGCGCCAGCAGCTTGGCGTTGGCGGCCCAAGAGACCCAGTACTTC.

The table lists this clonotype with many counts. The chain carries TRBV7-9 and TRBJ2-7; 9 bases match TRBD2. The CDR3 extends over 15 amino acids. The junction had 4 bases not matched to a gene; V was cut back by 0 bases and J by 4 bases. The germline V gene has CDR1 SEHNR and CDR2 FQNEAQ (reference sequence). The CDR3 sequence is CASSLASGGLYEQYF. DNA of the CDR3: TGTGCCAGCAGCTTAGCTAGCGGGGGACTGTACGAGCAGTACTTC.

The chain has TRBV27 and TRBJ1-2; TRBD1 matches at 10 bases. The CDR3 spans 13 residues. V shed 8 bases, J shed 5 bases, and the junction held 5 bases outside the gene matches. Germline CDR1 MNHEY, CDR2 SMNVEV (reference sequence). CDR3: CASGGTGEYGYTF. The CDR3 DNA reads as TGTGCCAGCGGGGGGACAGGGGAGTATGGCTACACCTTC.

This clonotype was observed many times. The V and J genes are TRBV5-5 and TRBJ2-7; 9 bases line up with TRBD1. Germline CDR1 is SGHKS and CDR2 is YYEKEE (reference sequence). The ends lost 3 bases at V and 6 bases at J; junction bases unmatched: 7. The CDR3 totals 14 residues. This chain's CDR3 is CASSSRTGEREQYF. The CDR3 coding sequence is TGTGCCAGCAGCTCACGGACAGGGGAGCGCGAGCAGTACTTC.

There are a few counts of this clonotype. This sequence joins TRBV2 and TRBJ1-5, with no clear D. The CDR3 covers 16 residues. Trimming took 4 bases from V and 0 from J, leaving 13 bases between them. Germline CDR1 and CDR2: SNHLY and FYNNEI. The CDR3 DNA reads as TGTGCCAGCAGTGGGAGGCAGACCCATAGCAATCAGCCCCAGCATTTT. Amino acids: CASSGRQTHSNQPQHF.

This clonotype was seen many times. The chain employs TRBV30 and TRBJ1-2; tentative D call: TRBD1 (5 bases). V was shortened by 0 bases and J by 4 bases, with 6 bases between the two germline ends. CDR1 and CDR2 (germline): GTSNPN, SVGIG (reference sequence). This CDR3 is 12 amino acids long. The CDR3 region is CAWSVGGYGYTF. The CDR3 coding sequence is TGTGCCTGGAGTGTGGGGGGCTATGGCTACACCTTC. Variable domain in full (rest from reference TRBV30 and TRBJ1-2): SQTIHQWPATLVQPVGSPLSLECTVEGTSNPNLYWYRQAAGRGLQLLFYSVGIGQISSEVPQNLSASRPQDRQFILSSKKLLLSDSGFYLCAWSVGGYGYTFGSGTRLTVV.

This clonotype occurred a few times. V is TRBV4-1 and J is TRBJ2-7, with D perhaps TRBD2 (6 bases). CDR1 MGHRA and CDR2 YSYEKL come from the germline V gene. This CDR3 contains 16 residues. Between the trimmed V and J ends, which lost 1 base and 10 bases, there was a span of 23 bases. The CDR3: CASSQVANLADGTQYF. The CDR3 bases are TGCGCCAGCAGCCAAGTTGCGAATTTGGCCGACGGGACTCAGTACTTC.

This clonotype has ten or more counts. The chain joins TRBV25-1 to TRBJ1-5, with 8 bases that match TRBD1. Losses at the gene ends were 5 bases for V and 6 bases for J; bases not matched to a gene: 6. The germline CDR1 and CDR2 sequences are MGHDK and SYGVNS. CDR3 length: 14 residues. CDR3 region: CASSHGQGSQPQHF. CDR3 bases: TGTGCCAGCAGTCACGGACAGGGCTCTCAGCCCCAGCATTTT.

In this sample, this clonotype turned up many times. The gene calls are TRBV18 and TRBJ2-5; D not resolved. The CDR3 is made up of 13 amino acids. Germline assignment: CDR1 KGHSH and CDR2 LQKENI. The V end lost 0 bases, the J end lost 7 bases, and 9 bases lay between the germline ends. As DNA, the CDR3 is TGTGCCAGCTCACCACCGGAGTCAGTGACCCAGTACTTC. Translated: CASSPPESVTQYF.

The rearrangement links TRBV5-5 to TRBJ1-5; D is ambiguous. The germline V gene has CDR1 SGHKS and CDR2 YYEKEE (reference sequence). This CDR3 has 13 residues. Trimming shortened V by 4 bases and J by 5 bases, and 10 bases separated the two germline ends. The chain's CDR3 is CASSQWTHQPQHF. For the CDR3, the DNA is TGTGCCAGCAGCCAATGGACGCATCAGCCCCAGCATTTT. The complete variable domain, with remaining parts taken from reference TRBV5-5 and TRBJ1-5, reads DAGVTQSPTHLIKTRGQQVTLRCSPISGHKSVSWYQQVLGQGPQFIFQYYEKEERGRGNFPDRFSARQFPNYSSELNVNALLLGDSALYLCASSQWTHQPQHFGDGTRLSIL.

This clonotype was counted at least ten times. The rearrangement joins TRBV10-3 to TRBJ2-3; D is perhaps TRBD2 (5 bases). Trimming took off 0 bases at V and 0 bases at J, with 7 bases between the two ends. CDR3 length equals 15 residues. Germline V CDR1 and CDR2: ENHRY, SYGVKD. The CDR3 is CAISESSGSTDTQYF. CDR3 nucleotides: TGTGCCATCAGTGAGTCCAGCGGTAGCACAGATACGCAGTATTTT.

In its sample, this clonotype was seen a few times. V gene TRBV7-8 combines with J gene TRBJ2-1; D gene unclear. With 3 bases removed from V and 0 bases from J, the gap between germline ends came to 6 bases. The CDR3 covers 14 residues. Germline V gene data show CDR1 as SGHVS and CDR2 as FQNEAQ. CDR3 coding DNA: TGTGCCAGCAGCTTTAGGGCCTCCTACAATGAGCAGTTCTTC. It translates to CASSFRASYNEQFF. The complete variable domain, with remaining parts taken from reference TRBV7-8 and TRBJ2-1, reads GAGVSQSPRYKVAKRGQDVALRCDPISGHVSLFWYQQALGQGPEFLTYFQNEAQLDKSGLPSDRFFAERPEGSVSTLKIQRTQQEDSAVYLCASSFRASYNEQFFGPGTRLTVL.

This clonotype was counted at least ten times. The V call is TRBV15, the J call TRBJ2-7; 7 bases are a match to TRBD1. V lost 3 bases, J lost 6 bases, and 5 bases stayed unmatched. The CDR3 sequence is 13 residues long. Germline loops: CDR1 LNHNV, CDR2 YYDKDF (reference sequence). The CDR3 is CATSSLHRGEQYF. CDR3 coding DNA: TGTGCCACCAGCAGCCTACACAGGGGCGAGCAGTACTTC. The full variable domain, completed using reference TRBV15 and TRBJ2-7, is DAMVIQNPRYQVTQFGKPVTLSCSQTLNHNVMYWYQQKSSQAPKLLFHYYDKDFNNEADTPDNFQSRRPNTSFCFLDIRSPGLGDTAMYLCATSSLHRGEQYFGPGTRLTVT.

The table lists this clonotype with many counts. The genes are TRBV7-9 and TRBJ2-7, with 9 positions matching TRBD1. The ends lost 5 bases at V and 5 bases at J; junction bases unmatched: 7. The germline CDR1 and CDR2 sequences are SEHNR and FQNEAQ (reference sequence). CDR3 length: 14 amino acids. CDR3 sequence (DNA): TGTGCCAGCAGCCCCGGGACAGGGCAGCACGAGCAGTACTTC. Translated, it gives CASSPGTGQHEQYF.